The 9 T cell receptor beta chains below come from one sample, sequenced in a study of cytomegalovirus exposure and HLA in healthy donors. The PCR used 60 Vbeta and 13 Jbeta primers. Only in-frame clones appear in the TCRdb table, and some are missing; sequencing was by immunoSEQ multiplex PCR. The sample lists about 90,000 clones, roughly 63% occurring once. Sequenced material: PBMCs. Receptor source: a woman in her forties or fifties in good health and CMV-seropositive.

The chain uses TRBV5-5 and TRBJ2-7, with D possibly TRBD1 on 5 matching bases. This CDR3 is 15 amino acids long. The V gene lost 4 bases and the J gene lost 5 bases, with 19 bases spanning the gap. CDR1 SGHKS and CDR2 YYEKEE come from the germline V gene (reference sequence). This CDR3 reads CASSAGRVVANEQYF. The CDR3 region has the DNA TGTGCCAGCAGCGCTGGCAGGGTTGTTGCGAACGAGCAGTACTTC.

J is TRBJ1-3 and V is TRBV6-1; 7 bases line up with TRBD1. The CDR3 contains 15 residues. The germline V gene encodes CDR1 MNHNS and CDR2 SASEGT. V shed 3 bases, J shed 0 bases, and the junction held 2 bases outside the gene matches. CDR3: CASSEGTASGNTIYF. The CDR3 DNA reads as TGTGCCAGCAGTGAGGGGACAGCCTCTGGAAACACCATATATTTT.

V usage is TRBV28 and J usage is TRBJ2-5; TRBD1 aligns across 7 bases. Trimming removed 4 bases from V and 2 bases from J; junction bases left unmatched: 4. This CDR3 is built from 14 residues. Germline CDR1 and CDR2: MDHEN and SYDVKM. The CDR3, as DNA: TGTGCCAGCAGTTCCGGACAGGTACAAGAGACCCAGTACTTC. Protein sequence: CASSSGQVQETQYF.

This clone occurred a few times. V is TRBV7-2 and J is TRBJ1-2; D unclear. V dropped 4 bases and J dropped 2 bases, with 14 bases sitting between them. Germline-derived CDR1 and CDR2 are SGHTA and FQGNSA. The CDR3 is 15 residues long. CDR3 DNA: TGTGCCAGCAGCTCTCTTCCCGGAGGGAACTATGGCTACACCTTC. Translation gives CASSSLPGGNYGYTF.

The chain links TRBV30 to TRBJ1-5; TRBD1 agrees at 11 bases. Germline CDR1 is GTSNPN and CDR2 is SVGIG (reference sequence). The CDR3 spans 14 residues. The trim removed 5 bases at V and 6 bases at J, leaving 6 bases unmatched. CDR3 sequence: CAWASGQGGQPQHF. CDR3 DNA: TGTGCCTGGGCCTCGGGACAGGGGGGTCAGCCCCAGCATTTT.

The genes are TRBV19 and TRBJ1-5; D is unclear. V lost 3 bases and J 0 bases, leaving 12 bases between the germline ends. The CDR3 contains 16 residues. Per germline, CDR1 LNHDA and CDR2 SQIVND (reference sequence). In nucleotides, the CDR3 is TGTGCCAGTAGTATGTGGGTGACTAATAGCAATCAGCCCCAGCATTTT. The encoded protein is CASSMWVTNSNQPQHF.

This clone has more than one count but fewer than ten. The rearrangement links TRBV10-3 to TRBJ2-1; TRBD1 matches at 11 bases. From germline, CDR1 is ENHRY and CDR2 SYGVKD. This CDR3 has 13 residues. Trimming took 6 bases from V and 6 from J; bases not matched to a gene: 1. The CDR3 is CAISGQGANEQFF. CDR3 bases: TGTGCCATCAGCGGACAGGGGGCCAATGAGCAGTTCTTC.

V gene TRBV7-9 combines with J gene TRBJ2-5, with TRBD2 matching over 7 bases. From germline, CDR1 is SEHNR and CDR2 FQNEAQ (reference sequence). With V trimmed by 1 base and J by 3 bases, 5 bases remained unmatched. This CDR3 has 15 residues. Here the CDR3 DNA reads TGTGCCAGCAGCTTAGTTAGGCTAGCGGAAGAGACCCAGTACTTC. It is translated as CASSLVRLAEETQYF.

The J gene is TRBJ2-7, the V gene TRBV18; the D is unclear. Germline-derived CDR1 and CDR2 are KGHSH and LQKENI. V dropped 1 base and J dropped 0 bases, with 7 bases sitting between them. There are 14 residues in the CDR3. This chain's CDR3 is CASSPRVYSYEQYF. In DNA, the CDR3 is TGTGCCAGCTCACCACGTGTTTACTCCTACGAGCAGTACTTC.